A selection of T cell receptor beta chains follows, all from one sample in a study of cytomegalovirus exposure and HLA in healthy donors. The table came from immunoSEQ multiplex PCR; TCRdb's copy has only in-frame clones and leaves some out. The table records over 120,000 clones, about 87% of them present only once. Material: PBMCs. These TCRs come from a man younger than 30 in good health and CMV-seropositive. Each CDR3 is given with its conserved first and last residue. A D gene is named only where the DNA matches it firmly. Where a row states a size, it is once, few, many or the class of an expanded clone; other rows omit it.

D gene	J gene	V gene	clone size	CDR3 protein	CDR3 DNA
TRBD1	TRBJ1-1	TRBV2	NA	CASSPTGMNTEAFF	TGTGCCAGCAGTCCGACAGGGATGAACACTGAAGCTTTCTTT
TRBD1	TRBJ2-7	TRBV5-1	NA	CASSLGTGKYEQYF	TGCGCCAGCAGCTTGGGGACAGGGAAGTACGAGCAGTACTTC
NA	TRBJ2-7	TRBV2	NA	CASSPGGLTYEQYF	TGTGCCAGCAGCCCCGGAGGGCTTACCTACGAGCAGTACTTC
TRBD2	TRBJ2-5	TRBV2	NA	CASSEASRTSRLSYQETQYF	TGTGCCAGCAGTGAAGCATCAAGGACTAGCCGACTTTCGTACCAAGAGACCCAGTACTTC
TRBD2	TRBJ2-1	TRBV6-5	NA	CASRGLAGGNNEQFF	TGTGCCAGCAGGGGGTTAGCGGGAGGGAACAATGAGCAGTTCTTC
TRBD1	TRBJ1-2	TRBV10-1	NA	CASEGQGKGYTF	TGCGCCAGCGAAGGACAGGGGAAAGGCTACACCTTC
TRBD1	TRBJ2-7	TRBV4-2	once	CASSQDLGTAFSYEQYF	TGTGCCAGCAGCCAAGATCTCGGGACAGCCTTTTCCTACGAGCAGTACTTC
TRBD1	TRBJ1-2	TRBV6-5	NA	CASTLDRRDGYTF	TGTGCCAGCACCCTGGACAGGCGGGATGGCTACACCTTC
NA	TRBJ1-4	TRBV5-4	NA	CASSPDPGATNEKLFF	TGTGCCAGCAGCCCGGATCCAGGCGCAACTAATGAAAAACTGTTTTTT
NA	TRBJ2-2	TRBV5-4	NA	CASSRQVTGELFF	TGTGCCAGCAGCCGACAGGTTACCGGGGAGCTGTTTTTT
NA	TRBJ1-3	TRBV13	NA	CASSWTRDSGNTIYF	TGTGCCAGCAGCTGGACACGAGACTCTGGAAACACCATATATTTT
TRBD1	TRBJ1-1	TRBV9	once	CASSVGTGGMSEAFF	TGTGCCAGCAGCGTAGGGACAGGGGGCATGAGTGAAGCTTTCTTT
TRBD1	TRBJ2-2	TRBV27	NA	CASSRTGWTGELFF	TGTGCCAGCAGCCGGACAGGGTGGACCGGGGAGCTGTTTTTT
NA	TRBJ2-1	TRBV30	few	CAWSDGTNNEQFF	TGTGCCTGGAGTGACGGGACAAACAATGAGCAGTTCTTC
NA	TRBJ1-3	TRBV4-2	many	CASSQDSAGSGNTIYF	TGTGCCAGCAGCCAAGATTCGGCGGGTTCTGGAAACACCATATATTTT
NA	TRBJ2-1	TRBV19	NA	CASSIRQGYNEQFF	TGTGCCAGTAGTATACGTCAGGGGTACAATGAGCAGTTCTTC
NA	TRBJ2-3	TRBV11-2	NA	CASSLVPGLADTQYF	TGTGCCAGCAGCTTAGTACCGGGACTCGCAGATACGCAGTATTTT
TRBD2	TRBJ2-4	TRBV27	once	CASRAAGAGGPSIQYF	TGTGCCAGCAGAGCCGCAGGAGCGGGAGGGCCGAGCATTCAGTACTTC
TRBD1	TRBJ1-1	TRBV5-1	NA	CASSSDRDEAFF	TGCGCCAGCAGCTCAGACAGGGATGAAGCTTTCTTT
TRBD1	TRBJ1-2	TRBV9	NA	CASTRDSPNYGYTF	TGTGCCAGTACACGGGACAGTCCTAACTATGGCTACACCTTC
NA	TRBJ1-1	TRBV6-1	NA	CASSGTANTEAFF	TGTGCCAGCAGTGGGACTGCGAACACTGAAGCTTTCTTT
NA	TRBJ1-1	TRBV2	NA	CASIPGGNTEAFF	TGTGCCAGCATCCCCGGAGGGAACACTGAAGCTTTCTTT
TRBD1	TRBJ2-2	TRBV7-6	NA	CASSLGVQGALGGELFF	TGTGCCAGCAGCTTAGGTGTACAGGGGGCCTTGGGCGGGGAGCTGTTTTTT
TRBD1	TRBJ2-3	TRBV7-8	once	CASSLLGTGEYTDTQYF	TGTGCCAGCAGCCTACTTGGGACAGGCGAATACACAGATACGCAGTATTTT
NA	TRBJ2-4	TRBV29-1	once	CSGGQGGDIQYF	TGCAGCGGTGGACAGGGAGGGGACATTCAGTACTTC
NA	TRBJ1-1	TRBV5-6	NA	CASSSLGGGGPYTEAFF	TGTGCCAGCAGCTCCCTAGGGGGGGGCGGACCGTACACTGAAGCTTTCTTT
TRBD1	TRBJ1-1	TRBV6-6	NA	CASWELGQGSTEAFF	TGTGCCAGCTGGGAGTTAGGACAGGGATCCACTGAAGCTTTCTTT
NA	TRBJ1-2	TRBV4-1	once	CASSQGAGGYTF	TGCGCCAGCAGCCAAGGGGCAGGAGGCTACACCTTC
NA	TRBJ1-6	TRBV28	NA	CASSSPSSPLHF	TGTGCCAGCAGTTCCCCGAGTTCACCCCTCCACTTT
TRBD2	TRBJ2-1	TRBV6-5	NA	CASSYTSGDSYNEQFF	TGTGCCAGCAGTTACACTAGCGGGGACTCCTACAATGAGCAGTTCTTC
NA	TRBJ1-4	TRBV5-1	NA	CASSFGQRTNEKLFF	TGCGCCAGCAGCTTTGGACAGAGGACTAATGAAAAACTGTTTTTT
NA	TRBJ1-2	TRBV14	NA	CASSQVHLRGSGYTF	TGTGCCAGCAGCCAAGTACATTTAAGGGGCAGTGGCTACACCTTC
NA	TRBJ1-2	TRBV20-1	NA	CSAALNDGYTF	TGCAGTGCAGCTCTAAACGATGGCTACACCTTC